The clone carrying this T cell receptor (beta chain) appeared a few times. Its antigen is unknown. This entry belongs to a study of beta chain features in type 1 diabetes. Study as a whole: No age, gender or cell yield differences were seen between patients and healthy donors.

All of the isolated RNA was reverse transcribed, so expressed TCRB transcripts were sequenced. Sequencing was performed with immunoSEQ multiplex PCR; in TCRdb, only in-frame clones are kept and a portion is missing. The sample lists almost 350,000 clones, about a tenth occurring once. This CDR3 is 15 amino acids long. The J segment lost 2 bases and the V segment lost 6 bases, leaving 6 bases of the junction unmatched. Germline loops: CDR1 LGHNA, CDR2 YSLEER. Overall study results and limits: Whatever favoring of shorter templates PCR might show would apply equally to patients and controls. All four CD4+ subsets from Type 1 diabetes patients carried moderately but significantly shorter TCRB CDR3s.

There was one heparinised blood draw per donor, averaging approximately 120 mL. Sorting with CD45RO/CCR7/CD25/CD127/CD95/CD27 yielded naive, central memory, regulatory and stem-like memory CD4+ cells. The chain links TRBV4-3 to TRBJ2-3; 9 bases agree with TRBD2. The sample was central memory CD4+ T cells from blood. This receptor was obtained from a man younger than 40 with type 1 diabetes. In nucleotides, the CDR3 is TGCGCCAGCAGTTCCAGCGGGGGGTCCACAGATACGCAGTATTTT. Encoded protein: CASSSSGGSTDTQYF.